This T cell receptor (beta chain) was captured by sequencing in a study of cytomegalovirus exposure and HLA in healthy donors. Findings and caveats of the study: When presence/absence was analysed, sequencing depth was taken to be roughly uniform across donors. What was likely a sequencing artifact was a cluster of highly shared sequence variants.

On this clone itself: The antigen is unknown.

Germline V gene data show CDR1 as MNHEY and CDR2 as SVGAGI. The trim removed 6 bases at V and 6 bases at J, leaving 10 bases unmatched. The CDR3 totals 15 residues. These donors, healthy bone marrow donors, were studied. It was with 60 Vbeta and 13 Jbeta primers that the PCR ran. Only in-frame clones appear in the TCRdb table, and some are missing; sequencing was by immunoSEQ multiplex PCR. This table has roughly 120,000 clones, around 78% appearing once. This sequence was found in a young woman in good health and CMV-seronegative. This chain connects TRBV6-5 to TRBJ2-7; 11 positions agree with TRBD1. Sequencing used PBMCs. CDR3: CASRGRGTGGREQYF. The CDR3 region has the DNA TGTGCCAGCAGGGGGAGGGGGACAGGGGGTCGCGAGCAGTACTTC.